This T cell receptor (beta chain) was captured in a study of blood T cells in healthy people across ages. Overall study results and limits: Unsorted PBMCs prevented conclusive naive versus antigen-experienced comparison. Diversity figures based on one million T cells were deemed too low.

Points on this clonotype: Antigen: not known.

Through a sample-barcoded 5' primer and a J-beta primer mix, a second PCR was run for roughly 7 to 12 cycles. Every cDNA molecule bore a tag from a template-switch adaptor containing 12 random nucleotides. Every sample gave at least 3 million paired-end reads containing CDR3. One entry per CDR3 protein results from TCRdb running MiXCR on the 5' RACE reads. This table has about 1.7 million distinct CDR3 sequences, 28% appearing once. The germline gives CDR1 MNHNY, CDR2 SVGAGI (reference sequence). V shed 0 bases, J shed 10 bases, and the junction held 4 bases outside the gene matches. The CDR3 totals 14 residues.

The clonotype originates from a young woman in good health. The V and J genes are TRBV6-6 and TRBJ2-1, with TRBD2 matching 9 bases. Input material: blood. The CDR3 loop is CASSYSAGGVEQFF. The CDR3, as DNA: TGTGCCAGCAGTTACTCGGCGGGGGGGGTGGAGCAGTTCTTC.